The T cell receptor beta chain described here comes from a study of cytomegalovirus exposure and HLA in healthy donors. Germline loops: CDR1 SEHNR, CDR2 FQNEAQ (reference sequence). The V and J ends lost 0 bases and 0 bases, in that order; junction bases with no gene match: 3. There are 16 residues in the CDR3. The PCR ran on 60 Vbeta and 13 Jbeta primers. The repertoire was sequenced with immunoSEQ multiplex PCR; TCRdb's copy has only in-frame clones and lacks some. This table has 75,000 to 95,000 clones, roughly 83% appearing once. Sequencing used PBMCs. The chain links TRBV7-9 to TRBJ1-2; 8 nucleotides line up with TRBD1. This clonotype originated in a man between 18 and 35 years old in good health and CMV-seronegative. The CDR3 protein is CASSLATGGTNYGYTF. CDR3 nucleotides: TGTGCCAGCAGCTTAGCCACAGGGGGTACTAACTATGGCTACACCTTC.